This T cell receptor (beta chain) was recorded in a study of cytomegalovirus exposure and HLA in healthy donors (dated by TCRdb to about 2017). Context from the whole study: According to an earlier analysis of several hundred of the donors, 150 million to 200 million T cells yielded some 110 million unique TCR beta sequences and about 280 Gb of sequence data. Along with the approximately 620-subject first cohort, a separate validation cohort of around 120 different subjects was used. In the later analysis, no new phenotypic data were used to find candidate immune exposures; instead, reliance was placed on TCR beta sequences and their occurrence across donors. Donor age, sex, ethnicity and CMV serostatus were compiled together with the repertoire data. The T cell repertoires of 666 subjects were profiled by immunosequencing and related to cytomegalovirus serostatus. All discovery cohort repertoires had been generated using a single sequencing platform. The genetic ancestry cluster associated with self-reported Caucasian donors included around four fifths of the 398 genotyped donors. The study aimed to test whether cataloging public T cell receptors could reveal signatures of past pathogen exposure. Genome-wide SNP genotypes for about 65% of the 666 donors were used in a later genetic analysis, which treated that subset as a discovery cohort. Typing coverage varied by locus: roughly 629-630 donors for A, B, C, DRB1 and DQB1; approximately 500 for DQA1; some 610 for DPA1; 400 to 480 for DPB1. The study combined high-throughput TCR immunosequencing, statistical association of individual TCRs with disease status, and machine learning to predict cytomegalovirus infection status. Across 398 genotyped donors of the cohort, an average of roughly 200,000 unique TCR beta nucleotide sequences per donor were sequenced, and approximately 17% of those sequences were non-productive. About five DR-DQ haplotypes were treated as single units for association and clustering because of strong linkage in the cohort. A later analysis re-analyzed previously published TCR beta repertoires from 660 or so donors and added high-resolution HLA genotyping to study TCR occurrence patterns. An early release covering 500 to 750 HLA-typed donors comprised about 310 gigabases of sequencing data and tens of millions of unique TCR sequences. An earlier analysis of around 580 of the donors used high-throughput TCR beta sequencing to judge whether each TCR beta V gene segment behaved as functional or pseudogenic. Both class I and class II loci were covered by HLA typing, at four-digit resolution.

Overall results and qualifications from the work: The authors suggested that the approach could potentially be extended to other disease states and immunological phenotypes. The earlier analysis of fewer than 750 of the donors excluded 15 to 20 rarely observed V segments, including chromosome 9 orphons, because counts were too low. A cluster of highly shared sequence variants was judged likely to represent a technical artifact of the sequencing pipeline. When HLA alleles, especially DR and DQ, strongly co-occurred, attributing TCR associations to individual alleles was difficult. The only immune exposure information available for the cohort was CMV serostatus. Several of the top co-occurrence clusters appeared to be linked to parvovirus B19, influenza, CMV and Epstein-Barr virus, according to a later analysis. Most TCR sequences were observed very rarely across donors, whereas some public TCRs were present in many individuals. A later analysis found that TCR association rates varied across HLA loci, with DRB1 alleles showing the most associated TCRs and HLA-C alleles the fewest. According to a later genetic analysis, donors in an Asian-associated ancestry cluster had fewer N-insertions in productive TCRs than the approximately 630-donor mean. HLA typing was unavailable for some donors at each locus, so association tests used only the typed subset. A later analysis associated some 17,000 TCR beta sequences with specific HLA alleles at a false discovery rate of 0.05. The study listed around 160 TCR beta chains as associated with cytomegalovirus. In a later analysis, HLA-associated TCR beta chains showed more clonal expansion and lower generation probabilities than non-associated chains that were equally common. In vitro tests confirmed that a few of the cytomegalovirus-associated TCR beta chains recognize cytomegalovirus antigens. Only TCR beta chains were sequenced in this cohort, and the absence of alpha or paired-chain data limited detectable features. Correlated functional status among segregating V segments might be attributable to linkage disequilibrium, but an unknown experimental factor could not be ruled out. Sequencing depth was assumed to be roughly uniform across donors in the presence/absence analyses, though that assumption may not hold. A further reported finding was that TCR beta sequences accurately predicted the HLA-A and HLA-B alleles for most subjects in the first cohort. According to a later analysis, most CMV-associated TCR beta chains appeared to be HLA-restricted, and the HLA associations seemed to be driven largely by CMV exposure. Broadly in line with IMGT annotations, most TCR beta V segments showed up in productive rearrangements about 87% or about 30% of the time in an earlier analysis of 450 to 750 of the donors. The classifier was reported to diagnose cytomegalovirus status with high specificity and sensitivity in both the original and validation cohorts. A later genetic analysis associated a missense DCLRE1C variant with V-gene and J-gene trimming of TCR beta chains, and an independent cohort replicated the association.

Libraries were constructed by the immunoSEQ multiplex PCR assay. The multiplex PCR relied on a mix of 60 forward primers for TCR Vbeta segments and 13 reverse primers for TCR Jbeta segments. Amplification of the CDR3 region of rearranged TCR beta genes was performed with a multiplex PCR assay on genomic DNA. The amplified TCR beta libraries were sequenced on the Illumina HiSeq System as 87-base-pair reads. The authors processed their data as follows. A later analysis counted approximately 76 million unique TCR beta chains across the 640 or so repertoires, and some 11 million of these chains were shared by at least two donors. A nearest-neighbor algorithm error-corrected the raw reads and collapsed the reads into unique sequences, merging closely related sequences to remove PCR and sequencing errors. CDR3 sequences were aligned to IMGT reference sequences to assign V, D and J gene segments. For a sequence to be retained, at least a six-nucleotide match to both a V gene segment and a J gene segment was required. A rearrangement was called productive if the CDR3 had no stop codons and remained in frame with V and J, and every other rearrangement was called non-productive. CDR3 was defined according to IMGT convention as the region running from the second conserved V-encoded cysteine to the conserved J-encoded phenylalanine. In an earlier analysis of more than 550 of the donors, sequences lacking an unambiguous match to a single V gene segment were excluded. In an earlier analysis of roughly 600 of the donors, a V segment was called functional when productive rearrangements were above 56.7%, and segregating when the standard deviation between donors exceeded 5%. To diagnose cytomegalovirus status from the catalog of TCR beta chain sequences, a statistical classification framework was built. In a later analysis, V and J genes were assigned by comparing TCR nucleotide sequences against IMGT/GENE-DB human TR gene sequences. The TCRdist pipeline was used in a later analysis to assign CDR3 sequences and most-parsimonious VDJ recombination scenarios. In a later analysis, each TCR beta chain was defined by its CDR3 amino acid sequence together with its V-gene family, and reads lacking a unique V-gene family were excluded. As a way to deal with suspected cross-contamination and a sequencing artifact, a later analysis dropped hundreds of nucleotide sequences that were highly shared and had low generation probability. A later analysis calculated a clonal expansion index for each public chain from normalized within-repertoire ranks of inferred template counts. In a later analysis, generation probabilities were computed using a VDJ recombination model fitted to out-of-frame rearrangements, and the results were checked against IGoR. A later analysis scored TCR-TCR, TCR-HLA and TCR-CMV co-occurrence with hypergeometric tests, applying a repertoire-size bias correction to TCR pairs. In a later analysis, false discovery rates were estimated by permuting HLA or CMV assignments 20 times. In a later analysis, co-occurring TCRs were grouped using DBSCAN, and TCRdist sequence similarity was added for clustering within HLA-allele-positive subsets. Co-occurrence clustering excluded repertoires with fewer than 30,000 or more than 120,000 public chains, plus five with anomalous nucleotide sharing. The table comes from immuneACCESS by way of TCRdb, which keeps in-frame sequences with V and J called. Part of the clones is missing from these tables; in studies checked, under half for an unresolved V gene and the rest for unknown reasons. D and trimming were read from the DNA, whereas the V and J calls and clone size are those reported in that table. The sample includes roughly 110,000 clones, with around 64% observed a single time. 2% to 2.5% of the sample rests with the top ten.

Notes on this clone: Its binding antigen is unknown. Base-call qualities are not available, and no considerably larger clone is one nucleotide away.

In total, around 600 healthy bone marrow donors made up the cohort. All cohort members were sampled while nominally healthy, although unrecorded immune exposures were likely present. The donor tested CMV seronegative, placing the donor among the roughly 400 seronegative members of the cohort. Every donor gave a peripheral blood sample, and the peripheral blood mononuclear cells from that sample were used for TCR beta sequencing. The Qiagen DNeasy Blood Extraction Kit was used to extract genomic DNA from the blood cell samples. Specimen: PBMCs. The sequence was obtained from a woman aged 25 to 39 in good health and CMV-seronegative.

The sequenced DNA: TGTGCTAGTGGTTTGCAGGGTTTCTATGGCTACACCTTC. The translation is CASGLQGFYGYTF. The rearranged segments are TRBV12-5 and TRBJ1-2; TRBD1 could be the D gene, as 5 bases match. Per the germline V gene, LGHNT is the CDR1 and FRNRAP is the CDR2. The CDR3 measures 13 amino acids from cysteine to phenylalanine. The only DNA kept is the CDR3, 39 bases in frame from the first base. V and J lose 2 bases and 4 bases, and a span of 8 bases separates them.